These 25 T cell receptor beta chains were sequenced from one sample in a study of cytomegalovirus exposure and HLA in healthy donors (dated by TCRdb to the late 2010s). The library relied on the immunoSEQ multiplex PCR assay. The multiplex PCR relied on a mix of 60 forward primers for TCR Vbeta segments and 13 reverse primers for TCR Jbeta segments. TCRdb carries this immuneACCESS record with in-frame sequences only. Its versions omit some clonotypes, under half of them owing to an unresolved V gene in the studies checked, with the rest unexplained. This sample holds 65,000 to 100,000 clones; around three quarters were observed only once. Approximately 3% of the sample goes to the ten largest clones. The source material was PBMCs. These receptors were collected from a middle-aged man in good health and CMV-seronegative.

This clone was counted between two and nine times. The chain employs TRBV5-6 and TRBJ2-5; no clear D gene. The germline V gene has CDR1 SGHDT and CDR2 YYEEEE. V lost 4 bases to trimming and J lost 0 bases, with 19 bases between them. This CDR3 is built from 17 residues. CDR3 coding DNA: TGTGCCAGCAGCCCCGCAACTTCTCGGTACTACCAAGAGACCCAGTACTTC. Its translation is CASSPATSRYYQETQYF.

This clone was counted only a few times. The chain uses TRBV6-1 and TRBJ2-2; weak D call: TRBD2 (7 bases). Germline CDR1 MNHNS, CDR2 SASEGT. The CDR3 has 16 residues. V dropped 1 base and J dropped 3 bases, with 12 bases sitting between them. The CDR3 coding sequence is TGTGCCAGCAGTGAAGTAGGGGGGGAAGACACCGGGGAGCTGTTTTTT. Encoded protein: CASSEVGGEDTGELFF.

The chain joins TRBV4-1 to TRBJ2-7, with no clear D. The CDR3 spans 15 residues. Germline V gene data show CDR1 as MGHRA and CDR2 as YSYEKL. V lost 1 base and J 0 bases, leaving 10 bases between the germline ends. The CDR3 region is CASSQVLQYSYEQYF. In DNA, the CDR3 is TGCGCCAGCAGCCAAGTATTACAGTACTCCTACGAGCAGTACTTC.

The chain links TRBV4-1 to TRBJ1-5; 11 bases agree with TRBD1. The V and J ends lost 3 bases and 0 bases, in that order; junction bases with no gene match: 4. The CDR3 is 17 amino acids. Germline-derived CDR1 and CDR2 are MGHRA and YSYEKL. In DNA form, the CDR3 reads TGCGCCAGCAGCCATATCGGGACAGGGGGTAGCAATCAGCCCCAGCATTTT. Its protein is CASSHIGTGGSNQPQHF.

This CDR3 is CASSQPGLADNEQFF. CDR3 DNA sequence: TGCGCCAGCAGCCAACCGGGACTAGCCGACAATGAGCAGTTCTTC. The gene calls are TRBV5-1 and TRBJ2-1, with 9 bases that match TRBD2. Germline V CDR1 and CDR2: SGHRS, YFSETQ. The J segment lost 5 bases and the V segment lost 4 bases, leaving 7 bases of the junction unmatched. The CDR3 totals 15 residues.

This chain links TRBV19 with TRBJ2-2; D is perhaps TRBD1 (6 bases). Trimming took off 3 bases at V and 0 bases at J, with 11 bases between the two ends. The CDR3 is 16 residues long. Germline values: CDR1 LNHDA, CDR2 SQIVND (reference sequence). Here the CDR3 DNA reads TGTGCCAGTAGTATCATAAGACAGGCGAACACCGGGGAGCTGTTTTTT. Translating it yields CASSIIRQANTGELFF.

J is TRBJ1-6 and V is TRBV4-3; tentative D call: TRBD1 (6 bases). There are 15 residues in the CDR3. V lost 4 bases, J lost 1 base, and 8 bases lay in between. Germline V gene sequence: CDR1 LGHNA, CDR2 YSLEER. The CDR3 bases are TGCGCCAGCAGCCCGGACAGATCCTATAATTCACCCCTCCACTTT. Translated: CASSPDRSYNSPLHF.

This chain uses TRBV18 with TRBJ2-3; perhaps TRBD1 as D (7 bases). V lost 1 base and J lost 3, with 14 bases in between. The CDR3 has 16 residues. The germline V gene has CDR1 KGHSH and CDR2 LQKENI. In DNA, the CDR3 is TGTGCCAGCTCACCACTTTCCAGGGGGGTGACAGATACGCAGTATTTT. This sequence encodes CASSPLSRGVTDTQYF.

The CDR3 DNA reads as TGTGCCAGCAGTTTCCTGGGACAGGGAACAGATACGCAGTATTTT. Translating it yields CASSFLGQGTDTQYF. The chain uses TRBV28 and TRBJ2-3; 9 bases fit TRBD1. Germline-derived CDR1 and CDR2 are MDHEN and SYDVKM. The CDR3 has 15 amino acids. With 3 bases clipped from V and 3 bases from J, the junction kept 4 bases outside the gene matches.

This chain joins TRBV19 and TRBJ2-5; 8 nucleotides line up with TRBD1. CDR1 is LNHDA, CDR2 SQIVND, per germline (reference sequence). V gave up 1 base and J gave up 0 bases; unmatched junction bases: 4. CDR3 length: 16 amino acids. The CDR3 protein is CASSIAGQGNQETQYF. In nucleotides, the CDR3 is TGTGCCAGTAGTATAGCTGGACAGGGAAACCAAGAGACCCAGTACTTC. Together with reference TRBV19 and TRBJ2-5, the CDR3 gives the full variable domain: DGGITQSPKYLFRKEGQNVTLSCEQNLNHDAMYWYRQDPGQGLRLIYYSQIVNDFQKGDIAEGYSVSREKKESFPLTVTSAQKNPTAFYLCASSIAGQGNQETQYFGPGTRLLVL.

The J gene is TRBJ1-2, the V gene TRBV7-2; 7 positions match TRBD1. CDR1 and CDR2 from the germline V gene are SGHTA and FQGNSA. The V and J ends lost 5 bases and 5 bases, in that order; junction bases with no gene match: 11. CDR3 length equals 15 residues. The CDR3 DNA is TGTGCCAGCAGCCCCGAGGGGGGACAGATTTATGGCTACACCTTC. Its protein is CASSPEGGQIYGYTF.

This chain links TRBV25-1 with TRBJ2-7, with 8 bases matching TRBD1. Germline CDR1 is MGHDK and CDR2 is SYGVNS. J was trimmed by 1 base and V by 4 bases; bases with no gene match: 9. The length of the CDR3 is 16 residues. The CDR3 coding sequence is TGTGCCAGCAGTGCGCGACAGGGGAATAGGTCCTACGAGCAGTACTTC. Translated, it gives CASSARQGNRSYEQYF.

The V call is TRBV11-3, the J call TRBJ1-1; TRBD1 matches 8 bases. Germline loops: CDR1 SGHNT, CDR2 YENEEA. The CDR3 loop spans 15 amino acids. V lost 5 bases and J lost 2; bases outside the gene matches: 7. The CDR3 DNA reads TGTGCCAGCAGCCACCGGGACAGGCGTAACACTGAAGCTTTCTTT. Translating it yields CASSHRDRRNTEAFF. Drawing the rest from reference TRBV11-3 and TRBJ1-1, the complete variable domain is EAGVVQSPRYKIIEKKQPVAFWCNPISGHNTLYWYLQNLGQGPELLIRYENEEAVDDSQLPKDRFSAERLKGVDSTLKIQPAELGDSAVYLCASSHRDRRNTEAFFGQGTRLTVV.

In this sample, this clone turned up a few times. The gene calls are TRBV18 and TRBJ1-3; D possibly corresponds to TRBD1 (6 bases). The CDR3 length is 17 residues. Germline assignment: CDR1 KGHSH and CDR2 LQKENI. V lost 3 bases and J 0 bases, leaving 15 bases between the germline ends. For the CDR3, the DNA is TGTGCCAGCTCACCTTCCCTAGGACAGCTCTCTGGAAACACCATATATTTT. Encoded protein: CASSPSLGQLSGNTIYF.

J is TRBJ1-1 and V is TRBV6-1, with TRBD1 matching over 9 bases. Germline V gene sequence: CDR1 MNHNS, CDR2 SASEGT. Trimming took 6 bases from V and 4 from J; bases not matched to a gene: 6. The CDR3 runs to 14 residues. CDR3 sequence: CASSQWDRVTEAFF. The CDR3 DNA reads as TGTGCCAGCAGCCAATGGGACAGGGTCACTGAAGCTTTCTTT.

To note about this clone: The sample holds other DNA sequences that translate to the same CDR3. CDR3 sequence reads: CASSLESETQYF. The CDR3 nucleotides are TGTGCCAGCAGCTTGGAGTCCGAGACCCAGTACTTC. The J gene is TRBJ2-5, the V gene TRBV11-2; D is unclear. Deletions cut 3 bases from V and 5 bases from J, with 7 bases between. This CDR3 region has 12 residues. CDR1 is SGHAT, CDR2 FQNNGV, per germline. Full variable domain (outside the CDR3, taken from reference TRBV11-2 and TRBJ2-5): EAGVAQSPRYKIIEKRQSVAFWCNPISGHATLYWYQQILGQGPKLLIQFQNNGVVDDSQLPKDRFSAERLKGVDSTLKIQPAKLEDSAVYLCASSLESETQYFGPGTRLLVL.

This chain connects TRBV4-2 to TRBJ2-7, with D possibly TRBD1 on 6 matching bases. Germline lookup yields CDR1 LGHNA and CDR2 YNFKEQ. The CDR3 length is 15 residues. Deletions cut 3 bases from V and 4 bases from J, with 16 bases between. In DNA form, the CDR3 reads TGTGCCAGCAGCCACACCGGGACACCGATGTACGAGCAGTACTTC. This encodes CASSHTGTPMYEQYF.

The V and J genes are TRBV5-4 and TRBJ2-6, with unresolved D. Trimming stripped 5 bases from V and 6 bases from J, with 15 bases between. This CDR3 comprises 15 residues. Germline V CDR1 and CDR2: SGHNT, YYREEE (reference sequence). The CDR3 here is CASSTPAGAANVLTF. The DNA of the CDR3 is TGTGCCAGCAGTACCCCGGCCGGAGCGGCCAACGTCCTGACTTTC. Based on the CDR3 plus reference TRBV5-4 and TRBJ2-6, the full variable domain is ETGVTQSPTHLIKTRGQQVTLRCSSQSGHNTVSWYQQALGQGPQFIFQYYREEENGRGNFPPRFSGLQFPNYSSELNVNALELDDSALYLCASSTPAGAANVLTFGAGSRLTVL.

V gene TRBV7-2 combines with J gene TRBJ2-1; the D is unclear. The CDR3 sequence is 15 residues long. V lost 5 bases to trimming and J lost 4 bases, with 15 bases between them. The germline gives CDR1 SGHTA, CDR2 FQGNSA. CDR3 sequence: CASSPRDISYNEQFF. As DNA, the CDR3 is TGTGCCAGCAGCCCCCGTGACATCTCTTACAATGAGCAGTTCTTC.

V usage is TRBV30 and J usage is TRBJ2-3; D is possibly TRBD1 (5 bases). CDR1 and CDR2 from the germline V gene are GTSNPN and SVGIG (reference sequence). The CDR3 sequence is 13 residues long. V was trimmed by 5 bases and J by 0 bases, leaving 9 bases between them. The CDR3 bases are TGTGCCTGGGTGCAGGGAAGCACAGATACGCAGTATTTT. As protein: CAWVQGSTDTQYF.

The gene calls are TRBV7-6 and TRBJ1-6; TRBD1 might be the D (6 bases). This CDR3 is 15 amino acids long. Germline values: CDR1 SGHVS, CDR2 FNYEAQ. V lost 1 base and J lost 7, with 11 bases in between. The CDR3 loop is CASSLEPGDNSPLHF. The CDR3 coding sequence is TGTGCCAGCAGCTTAGAACCAGGGGACAATTCACCCCTCCACTTT.

This chain joins TRBV5-1 and TRBJ2-5; 7 nucleotides agree with TRBD1. V dropped 4 bases and J dropped 5; count of bases not matched to a gene: 11. Germline assignment: CDR1 SGHRS and CDR2 YFSETQ. This CDR3 spans 15 amino acids. DNA of the CDR3: TGCGCCAGCAGCACTTCGACAGGGTATGGGGAGACCCAGTACTTC. Translation: CASSTSTGYGETQYF.

This clone was seen a handful of times. V and J are TRBV5-1 and TRBJ2-2, with 9 bases fitting TRBD1. The CDR3 extends over 16 amino acids. V lost 4 bases and J lost 4; bases outside the gene matches: 8. Per the germline V gene, CDR1 is SGHRS and CDR2 is YFSETQ. The chain's CDR3 is CASSRGQGGITGELFF. The CDR3 region has the DNA TGCGCCAGCAGCCGGGGACAGGGAGGAATCACCGGGGAGCTGTTTTTT.

The J gene is TRBJ2-1, the V gene TRBV7-9; the match to TRBD1 covers 7 bases. There are 16 residues in the CDR3. Germline-derived CDR1 and CDR2 are SEHNR and FQNEAQ (reference sequence). V lost 5 bases to trimming and J lost 2 bases; unmatched junction nucleotides: 9. The chain's CDR3 is CASSLRTGSTYNEQFF. CDR3 coding DNA: TGTGCCAGCAGCCTACGGACAGGATCGACCTACAATGAGCAGTTCTTC.

J is TRBJ1-4 and V is TRBV7-2; possible D gene TRBD1, 5 bases. CDR1 SGHTA and CDR2 FQGNSA come from the germline V gene. This CDR3 is 15 amino acids long. V lost 5 bases and J lost 3, with 13 bases in between. The CDR3 DNA reads as TGTGCCAGCAGCCCTGGTGGAGGGGCTAATGAAAAACTGTTTTTT. It yields the protein CASSPGGGANEKLFF.